Below, 30 T cell receptor beta chains from the same sample are listed, as sequenced in a study of naive and memory T cell subsets. The SP2 primer and nested alpha and beta constant region primers amplified ligated cDNA in four rounds. Each CDR3 protein gets one entry after TCRdb re-called the 5' RACE reads with MiXCR. The repertoire consists of 57,000 or so distinct CDR3 sequences, with more than 7% occurring once and the leading ten covering 9% to 10%. The library had UMIs added by 3' ligation of an oligonucleotide to TCR cDNA. These receptors all stem from a male donor in good health.

J is TRBJ1-5 and V is TRBV12-2; the D segment call TRBD1 is taken from the table without a DNA check. TRBV12-2 is a documented pseudogene. This CDR3 comprises 17 residues. The CDR3 sequence is CASRLVPGQRGNQPQHF. The CDR3, as DNA: TGTGCAAGTCGCTTAGTGCCGGGACAAAGGGGCAATCAGCCCCAGCATTTT.

This chain joins TRBV29-1 and TRBJ1-1, with D maybe TRBD1 (6 bases). CDR3 length equals 13 residues. Germline loops: CDR1 SQVTM, CDR2 ANQGSEA. Deletions cut 4 bases from V and 3 bases from J, with 12 bases between. This chain's CDR3 is CSVARGSDTEAFF. In DNA, the CDR3 is TGCAGCGTTGCTAGGGGGTCGGACACTGAAGCTTTCTTT. Full variable domain (missing parts from reference TRBV29-1 and TRBJ1-1): SAVISQKPSRDICQRGTSLTIQCQVDSQVTMMFWYRQQPGQSLTLIATANQGSEATYESGFVIDKFPISRPNLTFSTLTVSNMSPEDSSIYLCSVARGSDTEAFFGQGTRLTVV.

This clonotype came up many times. The J gene is TRBJ2-4, the V gene TRBV3-1, with TRBD1 matching over 9 bases. CDR3 length equals 17 residues. CDR1 LGHDT and CDR2 YNNKEL come from the germline V gene (reference sequence). The trim removed 1 base at V and 6 bases at J, leaving 10 bases unmatched. The CDR3 protein is CASSQATSEDRGNIQYF. As DNA, the CDR3 is TGTGCCAGCAGCCAAGCGACCAGCGAGGACAGGGGAAACATTCAGTACTTC. Using reference TRBV3-1 and TRBJ2-4 for the parts outside the CDR3, the full variable domain is DTAVSQTPKYLVTQMGNDKSIKCEQNLGHDTMYWYKQDSKKFLKIMFSYNNKELIINETVPNRFSPKSPDKAHLNLHINSLELGDSAVYFCASSQATSEDRGNIQYFGAGTRLSVL.

This clonotype was seen at least ten times. The chain carries TRBV29-1 and TRBJ1-1; 7 nucleotides align to TRBD1. With V trimmed by 5 bases and J by 1 base, 28 bases remained unmatched. CDR1 and CDR2 (germline): SQVTM, ANQGSEA. There are 21 residues in the CDR3. In nucleotides, the CDR3 is TGCAGCGTTTCTCCCAGGGAGAAAGGCGGACAGGCGGAGATAGCGAACACTGAAGCTTTCTTT. Translating gives CSVSPREKGGQAEIANTEAFF.

This clonotype was observed at least ten times. The rearrangement uses TRBV20-1 and TRBJ2-1; 8 bases line up with TRBD2. CDR3 length equals 15 residues. Germline V CDR1 and CDR2: DFQATT, SNEGSKA (reference sequence). The ends lost 7 bases at V and 4 bases at J; junction bases unmatched: 12. DNA of the CDR3: TGCAGTGTCTCCTGGGGTAGCGGGATTTACAATGAGCAGTTCTTC. Translated, it gives CSVSWGSGIYNEQFF.

This clonotype was counted at least ten times. J is TRBJ2-7 and V is TRBV18; weak D call: TRBD2 (5 bases). Per the germline V gene, CDR1 is KGHSH and CDR2 is LQKENI. This CDR3 has 14 residues. Trimming stripped 6 bases from V and 6 bases from J, with 18 bases between. For the CDR3, the DNA is TGTGCCAGCTCGCGGGCCCAGCCTGGTGGCGAGCAGTACTTC. It is translated as CASSRAQPGGEQYF.

With respect to this clonotype: Since a much larger clone is just one base distant, this may be a read error. The rearrangement links TRBV12-3 or TRBV12-4 to TRBJ2-3; D is unresolved. The germline V and J ends were trimmed by 4 bases and 0 bases, with 14 bases remaining between them. The CDR3 contains 16 residues. As DNA, the CDR3 is TGTGCCAGCAGTTCCTCGGACCATCCTAGCACAGATACGCAGTATTTT. This encodes CASSSSDHPSTDTQYF.

This clonotype has only a few counts. The J gene is TRBJ2-1, the V gene TRBV29-1; 14 bases line up with TRBD2. The V and J ends lost 8 bases and 4 bases, in that order; junction bases with no gene match: 13. Germline V lookup: CDR1 SQVTM, CDR2 ANQGSEA. The CDR3 runs 17 residues. This CDR3 is CSYPGLAGAGGYNEQFF. The CDR3 region has the DNA TGCAGCTACCCGGGACTAGCGGGAGCCGGGGGGTACAATGAGCAGTTCTTC.

This clonotype was observed a few times. V usage is TRBV10-3 and J usage is TRBJ2-7; TRBD1 agrees at 8 bases. CDR1 and CDR2 (germline): ENHRY, SYGVKD. This CDR3 has 15 amino acids. The V segment lost 8 bases and the J segment 2 bases; nucleotides outside the gene matches: 11. CDR3 region: CAIGRVGQGPYEQYF. DNA for the CDR3: TGTGCCATCGGACGGGTTGGACAGGGCCCCTACGAGCAGTACTTC.

As for this clonotype: This clone may be a read error of a much larger clone one base away. The CDR3 does not close with the conserved phenylalanine or tryptophan, likely indicating a read error. The chain is built from TRBV7-2 and TRBJ1-3, with D possibly being TRBD1 (6 bases). The CDR3 spans 17 residues. CDR1 and CDR2 (germline): SGHTA, FQGNSA. Trimming took off 5 bases at V and 0 bases at J, with 17 bases between the two ends. The CDR3: CASSLGGTGLSGNTIYS. The CDR3, as DNA: TGTGCCAGCAGCCTAGGGGGGACTGGGCTCTCTGGAAACACCATATATTCT.

The CDR3 bases are TGTGCCAGCAGTCTGACTGCCACGAAAAGCAATGAGCAGTTCTTC. The encoded protein is CASSLTATKSNEQFF. The chain has TRBV12-3 or TRBV12-4 and TRBJ2-1; D unresolved. Trimming shortened V by 5 bases and J by 6 bases, and 17 bases separated the two germline ends. The CDR3 contains 15 residues.

This clonotype was seen repeatedly, ten times or more. The chain uses TRBV12-3 or TRBV12-4 and TRBJ2-1; maybe TRBD2 (5 bases). The V gene lost 6 bases and the J gene lost 8 bases, with 20 bases spanning the gap. This CDR3 is built from 15 residues. In nucleotides, the CDR3 is TGTGCCAGCAGCCCTAGCCTTGGGCTGGACGATGAGCAGTTCTTC. Translation gives CASSPSLGLDDEQFF.

This clonotype was counted ten times or more. The V gene is TRBV29-1, the J gene TRBJ2-1, with unresolved D. Germline CDR1 reads SQVTM; CDR2 reads ANQGSEA. The CDR3 extends over 17 amino acids. The germline V and J ends were trimmed by 2 bases and 4 bases, with 21 bases remaining between them. The CDR3 bases are TGCAGCGTTGAAACCCAGCTAGTACCCACCCCATACAATGAGCAGTTCTTC. As protein: CSVETQLVPTPYNEQFF.

This clonotype was observed at least ten times. The chain employs TRBV21-1 and TRBJ1-2. TRBV21-1 is a documented pseudogene. There are 13 residues in the CDR3. CDR3 nucleotide sequence: TGTGCCAGCAGCAAAGAGAAGGTTTATGGCTACACCTTC. This sequence encodes CASSKEKVYGYTF.

In this sample, this clonotype turned up a few times. V and J are TRBV18 and TRBJ1-1; possibly TRBD1 for D (5 bases). The CDR3 runs 16 residues. V lost 8 bases and J lost 1, with 20 bases in between. Germline V CDR1 and CDR2: KGHSH, LQKENI. The CDR3 coding sequence is TGTGCCAGCACAAATGGGGACGGTAGGAGGAACACTGAAGCTTTCTTT. As protein: CASTNGDGRRNTEAFF.

Many counts were recorded for this clonotype. The chain couples TRBV20-1 to TRBJ1-4; 10 positions match TRBD1. Germline V gene data show CDR1 as DFQATT and CDR2 as SNEGSKA (reference sequence). The trim removed 7 bases at V and 6 bases at J, leaving 5 bases unmatched. The length of the CDR3 is 13 residues. CDR3 sequence: CSGLTGGDEKLFF. CDR3 DNA sequence: TGCAGTGGCCTGACAGGGGGCGATGAAAAACTGTTTTTT.

This clonotype has only a few counts. The chain uses TRBV30 and TRBJ1-2; the D gene is possibly TRBD1 (6 bases). CDR1 is GTSNPN and CDR2 is SVGIG in the germline V gene (reference sequence). This CDR3 spans 14 amino acids. V dropped 2 bases and J dropped 4 bases, with 14 bases sitting between them. CDR3 sequence reads: CAWSFQGFSYGYTF. CDR3 bases: TGTGCCTGGAGTTTTCAGGGGTTTAGCTATGGCTACACCTTC.

The chain couples TRBV19 to TRBJ2-2; no clear D. The germline V gene encodes CDR1 LNHDA and CDR2 SQIVND (reference sequence). V gave up 0 bases and J gave up 2 bases, with 7 bases separating them. CDR3 length equals 15 residues. This CDR3 is CASSIDSRNTGELFF. CDR3 DNA sequence: TGTGCCAGTAGTATAGACAGCCGAAACACCGGGGAGCTGTTTTTT. Full variable domain (outside the CDR3, taken from reference TRBV19 and TRBJ2-2): DGGITQSPKYLFRKEGQNVTLSCEQNLNHDAMYWYRQDPGQGLRLIYYSQIVNDFQKGDIAEGYSVSREKKESFPLTVTSAQKNPTAFYLCASSIDSRNTGELFFGEGSRLTVL.

This clonotype has only a few counts. J is TRBJ1-1 and V is TRBV29-1; no reliable D call. From germline, CDR1 is SQVTM and CDR2 ANQGSEA. The CDR3 totals 12 residues. V lost 6 bases and J lost 3, with 11 bases in between. DNA of the CDR3: TGCAGCGTGGCGCTTCCCCACACTGAAGCTTTCTTT. It translates to CSVALPHTEAFF.

This clonotype has more than one count but fewer than ten. The chain combines TRBV6-6 with TRBJ2-4; 10 nucleotides agree with TRBD2. V dropped 5 bases and J dropped 6; count of bases not matched to a gene: 4. The CDR3 is 14 residues long. Looked up from germline, CDR1 is MNHNY and CDR2 is SVGAGI (reference sequence). CDR3 DNA sequence: TGTGCCAGCAGTCAGGGGACTAGCGCAAACATTCAGTACTTC. This gives the protein CASSQGTSANIQYF.

A few counts support this clonotype. The chain employs TRBV5-1 and TRBJ2-2, with D uncertain. This CDR3 has 14 amino acids. V was pared by 4 bases and J by 3 bases, with 10 bases between. The germline V gene encodes CDR1 SGHRS and CDR2 YFSETQ. The CDR3 sequence: CASSGPGHTGELFF. CDR3 coding DNA: TGCGCCAGCAGCGGCCCGGGCCACACCGGGGAGCTGTTTTTT.

This clonotype was picked up many times. CDR3 nucleotide sequence: TGTGCCAGCAGTTACTCGACTAGCGGGACAGGGGCCCAGTACTTC. Encoded protein: CASSYSTSGTGAQYF. The chain combines TRBV6-6 with TRBJ2-5; TRBD2 is a possible D gene (11 bases). CDR3 length: 15 amino acids. The germline gives CDR1 MNHNY, CDR2 SVGAGI (reference sequence). Trimming left V 0 bases short and J 9 bases short, with 17 bases between.

The V call is TRBV12-3 or TRBV12-4, the J call TRBJ1-1, with D unresolved. The ends were cut back, 8 bases at V and 0 bases at J, with 25 bases in the middle. The CDR3 loop spans 18 amino acids. CDR3 amino acids: CASLFDPTSTGMNTEAFF. The CDR3 region has the DNA TGTGCCAGCCTCTTCGACCCGACGTCAACGGGGATGAACACTGAAGCTTTCTTT.

The genes are TRBV6-2 or TRBV6-3 and TRBJ1-1; TRBD1 matches at 8 bases. Losses at the gene ends were 6 bases for V and 1 base for J; bases not matched to a gene: 7. The CDR3 loop spans 15 amino acids. CDR1 MNHEY and CDR2 SVGEGT come from the germline V gene. The CDR3 nucleotides are TGTGCCAGCAGCAATCCGGGACAGGCGAACACTGAAGCTTTCTTT. Its translation is CASSNPGQANTEAFF.

This chain uses TRBV29-1 with TRBJ2-1; D unclear. V was pared by 6 bases and J by 10 bases, with 10 bases between. Germline V gene lookup returns CDR1 SQVTM and CDR2 ANQGSEA. This CDR3 contains 10 residues. The CDR3 sequence is CSVSDREQFF. CDR3 in DNA: TGCAGCGTATCCGACCGAGAGCAGTTCTTC.

There are a few counts of this clonotype. The chain uses TRBV6-5 and TRBJ1-1; possibly TRBD1 for D (6 bases). Trimming pared 5 bases from V and 2 bases from J, leaving 12 bases between. Germline V gene sequence: CDR1 MNHEY, CDR2 SVGAGI. This CDR3 region has 14 residues. CDR3 nucleotide sequence: TGTGCCAGCAGTCAGCACAGGGAAAACACTGAAGCTTTCTTT. Its translation is CASSQHRENTEAFF.

In the case of this clonotype: A much larger clone lies a single base off, so this may be a read error. The rearrangement uses TRBV27 and TRBJ2-7, with 7 bases lining up with TRBD2. V shed 7 bases and J 3 bases; nucleotides not matched to a gene: 9. CDR1 and CDR2 from the germline V gene are MNHEY and SMNVEV (reference sequence). This CDR3 has 14 residues. CDR3 bases: TGTGCCAGCAATTTTCTCGGGGAGGGCTACGAGCAGTACTTC. Its protein product is CASNFLGEGYEQYF.

V gene TRBV5-1 combines with J gene TRBJ1-2; TRBD1 agrees at 12 bases. The V gene end was trimmed by 4 bases and the J gene end by 7 bases; junction bases not matched to a gene: 14. The CDR3 extends over 17 amino acids. The germline gives CDR1 SGHRS, CDR2 YFSETQ. DNA for the CDR3: TGCGCCAGCAGCCCCTTAGAGGGGACAGGGGGCTTGAGTGGCTACACCTTC. It specifies CASSPLEGTGGLSGYTF.

Only a few counts were recorded for this clonotype. V and J are TRBV5-6 and TRBJ2-3; D might be TRBD1 or TRBD2, each matching 5 bases. The CDR3 covers 14 residues. Trimming left V 2 bases short and J 6 bases short, with 13 bases between. Per germline, CDR1 SGHDT and CDR2 YYEEEE. CDR3 in amino acids: CASSFRDPEDTQYF. The CDR3 bases are TGTGCCAGCAGCTTCCGGGACCCTGAGGATACGCAGTATTTT.

This chain joins TRBV12-3 or TRBV12-4 and TRBJ1-1; 7 positions agree with TRBD1. V shed 0 bases, J shed 4 bases, and the junction held 8 bases outside the gene matches. The CDR3 length is 16 residues. The CDR3: CASSLALDRAGTEAFF. The CDR3 DNA sequence: TGTGCCAGCAGTTTAGCGCTTGACAGGGCGGGCACTGAAGCTTTCTTT.